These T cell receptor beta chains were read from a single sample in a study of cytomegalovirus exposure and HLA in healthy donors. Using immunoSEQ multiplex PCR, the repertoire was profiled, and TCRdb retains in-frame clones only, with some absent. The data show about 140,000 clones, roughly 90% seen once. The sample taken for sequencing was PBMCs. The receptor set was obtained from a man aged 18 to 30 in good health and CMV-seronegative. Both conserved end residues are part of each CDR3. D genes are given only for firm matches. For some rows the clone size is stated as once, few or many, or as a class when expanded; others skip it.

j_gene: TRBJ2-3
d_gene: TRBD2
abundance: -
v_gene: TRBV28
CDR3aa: CASSSLAFGTDTQYF
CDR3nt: TGTGCCAGCTCTTCACTAGCGTTTGGCACAGATACGCAGTATTTT

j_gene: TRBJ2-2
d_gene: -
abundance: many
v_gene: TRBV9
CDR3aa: CASSVVDTGELFF
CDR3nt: TGTGCCAGCAGCGTAGTCGACACCGGGGAGCTGTTTTTT

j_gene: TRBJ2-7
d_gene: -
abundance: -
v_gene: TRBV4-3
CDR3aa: CASSQAGTGTAHEQYF
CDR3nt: TGCGCCAGCAGCCAAGCTGGGACTGGGACGGCCCACGAGCAGTACTTC

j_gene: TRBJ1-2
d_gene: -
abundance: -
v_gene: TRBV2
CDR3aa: CASRENPGLSYGYTF
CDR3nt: TGTGCCAGCAGGGAAAATCCGGGACTGAGCTATGGCTACACCTTC

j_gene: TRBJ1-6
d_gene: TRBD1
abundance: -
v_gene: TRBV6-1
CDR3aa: CASRAQGGISPLHF
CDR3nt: TGTGCCAGCAGGGCACAGGGGGGAATCTCACCCCTCCACTTT

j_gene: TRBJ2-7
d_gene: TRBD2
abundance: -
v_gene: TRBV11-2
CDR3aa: CASSARPGLASSSYEQYF
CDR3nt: TGTGCCAGCAGCGCCCGCCCGGGACTAGCGAGTAGCTCCTACGAGCAGTACTTC

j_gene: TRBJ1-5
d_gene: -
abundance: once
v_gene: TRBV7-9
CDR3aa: CARVIQQGKGPTPNQPQHF
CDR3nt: TGTGCCAGGGTAATACAGCAGGGAAAGGGTCCCACCCCCAATCAGCCCCAGCATTTT

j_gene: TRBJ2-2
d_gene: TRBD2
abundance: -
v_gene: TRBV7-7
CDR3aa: CASTTSAGGSVGELFF
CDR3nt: TGTGCCAGCACCACTTCGGCGGGAGGGTCGGTCGGGGAGCTGTTTTTT

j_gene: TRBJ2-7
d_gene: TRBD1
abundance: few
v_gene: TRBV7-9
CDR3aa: CASSLKGQGASYEQYF
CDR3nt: TGTGCCAGCAGCTTAAAAGGACAGGGAGCATCCTACGAGCAGTACTTC

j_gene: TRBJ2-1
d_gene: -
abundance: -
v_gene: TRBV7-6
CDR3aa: CASSLRVGYNEQFF
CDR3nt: TGTGCCAGCAGCCTCAGGGTTGGGTACAATGAGCAGTTCTTC

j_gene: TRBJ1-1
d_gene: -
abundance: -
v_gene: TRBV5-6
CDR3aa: CASSLDGDTEAFF
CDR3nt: TGTGCCAGCAGCTTGGACGGGGACACTGAAGCTTTCTTT

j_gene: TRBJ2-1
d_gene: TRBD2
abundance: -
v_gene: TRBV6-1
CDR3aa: CASSREGSYNEQFF
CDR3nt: TGTGCCAGCAGCCGGGAGGGGAGCTACAATGAGCAGTTCTTC

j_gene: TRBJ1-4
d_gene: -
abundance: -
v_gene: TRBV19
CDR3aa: CASTERGEKLFF
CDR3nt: TGTGCCAGTACGGAGCGGGGCGAAAAACTGTTTTTT

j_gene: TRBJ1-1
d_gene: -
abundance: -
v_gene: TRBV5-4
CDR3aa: CASSLGQTEAFF
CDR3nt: TGTGCCAGCAGCCTTGGACAGACTGAAGCTTTCTTT

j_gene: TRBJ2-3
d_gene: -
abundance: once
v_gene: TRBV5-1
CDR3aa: CASSPQGSTDTQYF
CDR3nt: TGCGCCAGCAGCCCCCAGGGGAGCACAGATACGCAGTATTTT

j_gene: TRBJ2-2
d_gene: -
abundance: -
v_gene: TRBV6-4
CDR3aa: CASSPDFNTGELFF
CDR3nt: TGTGCCAGCAGCCCCGACTTTAACACCGGGGAGCTGTTTTTT

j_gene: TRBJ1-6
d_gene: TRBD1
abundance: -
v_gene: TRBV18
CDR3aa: CASSQAQGDSPLHF
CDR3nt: TGTGCCAGCTCACAGGCCCAGGGGGATTCACCCCTCCACTTT

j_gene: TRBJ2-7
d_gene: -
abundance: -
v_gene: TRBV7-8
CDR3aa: CASSLGEGNPRDPYFLYEQYF
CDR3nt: TGTGCCAGCAGCTTAGGTGAGGGAAACCCTCGAGACCCTTACTTCCTCTACGAGCAGTACTTC

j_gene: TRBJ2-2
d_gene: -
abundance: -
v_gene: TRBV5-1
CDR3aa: CASTGFTTGELFF
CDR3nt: TGCGCCAGTACAGGGTTCACCACCGGGGAGCTGTTTTTT

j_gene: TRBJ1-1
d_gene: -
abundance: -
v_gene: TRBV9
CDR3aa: CASSVETGWTEAFF
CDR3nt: TGTGCCAGCAGCGTAGAAACAGGGTGGACTGAAGCTTTCTTT

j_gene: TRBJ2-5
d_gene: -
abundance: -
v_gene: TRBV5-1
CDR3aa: CASSATGETQYF
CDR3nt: TGCGCCAGCAGTGCGACGGGAGAGACCCAGTACTTC

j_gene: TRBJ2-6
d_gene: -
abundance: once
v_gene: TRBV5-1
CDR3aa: CASSLGASGANVLTF
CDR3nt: TGCGCCAGCAGCTTGGGGGCGTCTGGGGCCAACGTCCTGACTTTC

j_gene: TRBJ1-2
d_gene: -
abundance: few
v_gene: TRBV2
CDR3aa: CASSAPSNYGYTF
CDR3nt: TGTGCCAGCAGTGCTCCGTCTAACTATGGCTACACCTTC

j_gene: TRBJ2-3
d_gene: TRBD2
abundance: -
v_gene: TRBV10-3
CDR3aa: CAIRIAGISTDTQYF
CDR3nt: TGTGCCATCAGAATAGCGGGAATTAGCACAGATACGCAGTATTTT

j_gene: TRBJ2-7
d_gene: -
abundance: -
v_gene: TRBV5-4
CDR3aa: CASSLGGPTYEQYF
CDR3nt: TGTGCCAGCAGCTTGGGGGGGCCCACCTACGAGCAGTACTTC

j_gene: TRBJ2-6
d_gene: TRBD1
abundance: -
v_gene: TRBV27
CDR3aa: CASSTGISGANVLTF
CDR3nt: TGTGCCAGCTCGACAGGGATCTCTGGGGCCAACGTCCTGACTTTC

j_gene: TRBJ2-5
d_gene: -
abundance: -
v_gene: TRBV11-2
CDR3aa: CASSYDRRGETQYF
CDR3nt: TGTGCCAGCAGCTATGACAGAAGGGGAGAGACCCAGTACTTC

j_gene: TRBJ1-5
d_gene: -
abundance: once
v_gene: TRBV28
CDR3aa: CALGQVNQPQHF
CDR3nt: TGTGCCCTGGGCCAGGTCAATCAGCCCCAGCATTTT

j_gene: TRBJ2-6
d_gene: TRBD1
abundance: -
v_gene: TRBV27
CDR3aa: CASRRTGTGASGANVLTF
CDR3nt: TGTGCCAGCAGGAGGACCGGGACAGGGGCGTCTGGGGCCAACGTCCTGACTTTC

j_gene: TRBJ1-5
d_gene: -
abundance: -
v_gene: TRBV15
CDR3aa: CATSSSGIGTNNQPQHF
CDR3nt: TGTGCCACCAGCAGCAGTGGAATCGGGACAAACAATCAGCCCCAGCATTTT

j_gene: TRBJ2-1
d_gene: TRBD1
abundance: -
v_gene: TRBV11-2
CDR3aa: CASSLGDRSYNEQFF
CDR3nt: TGTGCCAGCAGCTTAGGGGACAGGAGCTACAATGAGCAGTTCTTC

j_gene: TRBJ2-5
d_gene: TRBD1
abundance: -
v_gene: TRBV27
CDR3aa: CASSLFWTGGQETQYF
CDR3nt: TGTGCCAGCAGTTTATTCTGGACAGGGGGCCAAGAGACCCAGTACTTC

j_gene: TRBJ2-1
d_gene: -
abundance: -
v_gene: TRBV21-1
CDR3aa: CAIGRGNEQFF
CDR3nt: TGTGCCATCGGAAGGGGAAATGAGCAGTTCTTC

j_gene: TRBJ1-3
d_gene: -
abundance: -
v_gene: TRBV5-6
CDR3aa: CASNLRGPSSGNTIYF
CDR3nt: TGTGCCAGCAACTTGAGGGGCCCAAGCTCTGGAAACACCATATATTTT

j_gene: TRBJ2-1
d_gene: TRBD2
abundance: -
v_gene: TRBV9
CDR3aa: CASSDRDYGRLEQFF
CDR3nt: TGTGCCAGCAGCGACCGGGACTACGGTCGATTGGAGCAGTTCTTC

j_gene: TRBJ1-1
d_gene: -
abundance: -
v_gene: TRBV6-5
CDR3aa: CASSYSAGVWTEAFF
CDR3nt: TGTGCCAGCAGTTACTCGGCGGGGGTTTGGACTGAAGCTTTCTTT

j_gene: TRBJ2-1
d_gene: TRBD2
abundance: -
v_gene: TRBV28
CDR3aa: CASSFGLTSGHNEQFF
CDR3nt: TGTGCCAGCAGTTTCGGTCTGACTAGCGGACACAATGAGCAGTTCTTC

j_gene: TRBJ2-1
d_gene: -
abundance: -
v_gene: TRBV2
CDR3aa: CASSEIAAGADNEQFF
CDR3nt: TGTGCCAGCAGCGAGATAGCGGCGGGGGCGGACAATGAGCAGTTCTTC

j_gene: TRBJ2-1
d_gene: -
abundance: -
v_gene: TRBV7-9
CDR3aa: CASTPLGAWEQFF
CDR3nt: TGTGCCAGCACCCCCCTGGGCGCATGGGAGCAGTTCTTC

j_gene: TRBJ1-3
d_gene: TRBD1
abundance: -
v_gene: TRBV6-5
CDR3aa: CASSFLDRGYGNTIYF
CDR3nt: TGTGCCAGCAGTTTTCTAGACAGGGGATATGGAAACACCATATATTTT

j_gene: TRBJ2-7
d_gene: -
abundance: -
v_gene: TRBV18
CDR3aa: CASSPQGGYEQYF
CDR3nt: TGTGCCAGCTCACCACAGGGGGGGTACGAGCAGTACTTC

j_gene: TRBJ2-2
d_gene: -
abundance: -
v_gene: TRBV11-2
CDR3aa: CASSLAARSTGELFF
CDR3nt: TGTGCCAGCAGCTTAGCAGCGCGGAGCACCGGGGAGCTGTTTTTT

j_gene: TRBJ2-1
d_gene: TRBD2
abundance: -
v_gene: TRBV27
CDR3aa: CASSAGTSNNEQFF
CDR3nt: TGTGCCAGCAGTGCCGGGACTAGTAACAATGAGCAGTTCTTC

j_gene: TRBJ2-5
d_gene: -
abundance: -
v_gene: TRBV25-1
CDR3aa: CASSERGETQYF
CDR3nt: TGTGCCAGCAGTGAGCGGGGAGAGACCCAGTACTTC

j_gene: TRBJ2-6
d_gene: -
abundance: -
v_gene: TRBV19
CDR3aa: CASSIQLGSSGANVLTF
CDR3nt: TGTGCCAGTAGTATACAATTGGGGAGCTCTGGGGCCAACGTCCTGACTTTC

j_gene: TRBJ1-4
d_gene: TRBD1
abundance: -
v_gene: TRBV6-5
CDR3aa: CASSSPGTGDEKLFF
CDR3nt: TGTGCCAGCAGTTCCCCCGGGACAGGGGATGAAAAACTGTTTTTT

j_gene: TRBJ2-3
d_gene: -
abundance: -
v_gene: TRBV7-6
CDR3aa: CASSFNRVLEADTQYF
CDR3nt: TGTGCCAGCAGCTTCAACCGGGTCCTAGAGGCAGATACGCAGTATTTT

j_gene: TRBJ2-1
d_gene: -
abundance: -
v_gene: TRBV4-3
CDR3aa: CASSQDRAPIYNEQFF
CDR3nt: TGCGCCAGCAGCCAAGATCGAGCGCCGATCTACAATGAGCAGTTCTTC

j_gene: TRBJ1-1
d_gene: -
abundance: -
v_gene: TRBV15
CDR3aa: CATKGGWMNTEAFF
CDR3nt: TGTGCCACCAAGGGGGGGTGGATGAACACTGAAGCTTTCTTT

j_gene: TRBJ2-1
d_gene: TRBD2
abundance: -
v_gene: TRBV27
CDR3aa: CASTSLAGGVPSYNEQFF
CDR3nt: TGTGCCAGCACCTCACTAGCGGGAGGAGTGCCGTCCTACAATGAGCAGTTCTTC

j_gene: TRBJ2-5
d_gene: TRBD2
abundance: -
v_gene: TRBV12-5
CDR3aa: CASGLGRVSGGEQETQYF
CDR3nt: TGTGCTAGTGGTTTGGGTAGAGTATCGGGGGGAGAACAAGAGACCCAGTACTTC

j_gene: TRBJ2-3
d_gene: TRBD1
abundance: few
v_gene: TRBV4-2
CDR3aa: CASSQGTGGADTQYF
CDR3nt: TGTGCCAGCAGCCAAGGGACAGGGGGCGCAGATACGCAGTATTTT